This passage covers 6 T cell receptor beta chains from one sample sequenced in a study of T and B cells in COVID-19 patients. Multiplex PCR with BIOMED2 TRB-A/B primer pools amplified TRB rearrangements. TCRdb re-derived calls from the multiplex PCR reads in MiXCR, one entry per CDR3 protein. The repertoire holds thousands of distinct CDR3 sequences, 15% to 20% seen once, with around 6.3% in the top ten. Blood genomic DNA input for TRB amplification was 250-500 ng. Source material: blood. The source is a human donor who had recovered from COVID-19.

A word on this clonotype: A much more abundant neighbour one base away suggests this may be a read error. The chain has TRBV7-9 and TRBJ2-7, with D uncertain. The V gene's germline CDR1 is SEHNR and CDR2 FQNEAQ (reference sequence). CDR3 size: 15 residues. V lost 4 bases and J 7 bases, leaving 20 bases between the germline ends. CDR3 DNA sequence: TGTGCCAGCAGCTCTCCAAGTCGCAAGAGGCAGGAGCAGTACTTC. Protein sequence: CASSSPSRKRQEQYF.

This clonotype was picked up a small number of times. V usage is TRBV5-1 and J usage is TRBJ1-3, with D possibly matching TRBD1 (5 bases). Germline lookup yields CDR1 SGHRS and CDR2 YFSETQ. The CDR3 length is 14 residues. V lost 0 bases, J lost 4 bases, and 8 bases lay in between. As DNA, the CDR3 is TGCGCCAGCAGCTTGGTGGCAGGGGGAAACACCATATATTTT. Residues: CASSLVAGGNTIYF.

In its sample, this clonotype ranks as medium-sized. The J gene is TRBJ2-7, the V gene TRBV6-5, with TRBD2 matching over 7 bases. The junction had 2 bases not matched to a gene; V was cut back by 10 bases and J by 2 bases. Germline values: CDR1 MNHEY, CDR2 SVGAGI. The CDR3 is 11 residues long. The CDR3 bases are TGTGCCACCCGGGGGGCCTACGAGCAGTACTTC. This codes for CATRGAYEQYF.

This clonotype was seen ten or more times. The gene calls are TRBV7-2 and TRBJ2-1; 7 bases align to TRBD2. This CDR3 region has 15 residues. Germline values: CDR1 SGHTA, CDR2 FQGNSA. Trimming removed 5 bases from V and 6 bases from J; junction bases left unmatched: 10. CDR3: CASSPLVVAGNEQFF. In DNA, the CDR3 is TGTGCCAGCAGCCCCCTCGTGGTAGCGGGCAATGAGCAGTTCTTC.

This clonotype was found many times. The rearrangement joins TRBV7-9 to TRBJ2-5; perhaps TRBD2 as D (6 bases). CDR1 and CDR2 from the germline V gene are SEHNR and FQNEAQ (reference sequence). The CDR3 totals 13 residues. With 3 bases removed from V and 7 bases from J, the gap between germline ends came to 12 bases. CDR3 protein: CASSFSGMVTQYF. As DNA, the CDR3 is TGTGCCAGCAGCTTTAGCGGAATGGTGACCCAGTACTTC.

This clonotype was seen a single time. This rearrangement joins TRBV28 to TRBJ1-2; tentatively, D is TRBD1 (6 bases). Germline CDR1 MDHEN, CDR2 SYDVKM. The V end lost 3 bases, the J end lost 0 bases, and 14 bases lay between the germline ends. The CDR3 runs to 16 residues. As DNA, the CDR3 is TGTGCCAGCAGTTTCCCCTCGTCAGGGGCTAACTATGGCTACACCTTC. It is translated as CASSFPSSGANYGYTF.